This T cell receptor beta chain is from a study of technical replicates of blood from a few donors. Profiled with immunoSEQ multiplex PCR; TCRdb holds only in-frame clones, not every one. The sample has about 88,000 clones, around 94% seen once. The CDR3 runs 15 residues. The V and J ends lost 0 bases and 0 bases respectively, with 7 bases between them. The germline V gene encodes CDR1 SGHRS and CDR2 YFSETQ. The TCR comes from a human donor in good health. This chain connects TRBV5-1 to TRBJ1-5; no clear D. Sequences were obtained from T cells isolated from PBMCs. The CDR3 DNA reads as TGCGCCAGCAGCTTGGTTGGAGGTAGCAATCAGCCCCAGCATTTT. Translation gives CASSLVGGSNQPQHF.